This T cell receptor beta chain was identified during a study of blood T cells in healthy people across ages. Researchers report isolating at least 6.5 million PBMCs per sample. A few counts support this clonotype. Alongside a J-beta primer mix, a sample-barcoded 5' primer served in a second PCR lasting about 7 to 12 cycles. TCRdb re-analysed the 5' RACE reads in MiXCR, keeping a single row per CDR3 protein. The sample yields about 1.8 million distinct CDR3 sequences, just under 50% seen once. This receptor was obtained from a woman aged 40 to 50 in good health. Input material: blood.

The CDR3 is CSVDPTGGYTF. In nucleotides, the CDR3 is TGCAGCGTTGACCCAACCGGGGGCTACACCTTC. The chain uses TRBV29-1 and TRBJ1-2; the D is unclear. Germline CDR1 SQVTM, CDR2 ANQGSEA. The CDR3 is 11 amino acids. The V and J ends lost 3 bases and 8 bases respectively, with 10 bases between them. Full variable domain (remainder filled in from reference TRBV29-1 and TRBJ1-2): SAVISQKPSRDICQRGTSLTIQCQVDSQVTMMFWYRQQPGQSLTLIATANQGSEATYESGFVIDKFPISRPNLTFSTLTVSNMSPEDSSIYLCSVDPTGGYTFGSGTRLTVV.